The 2 T cell receptor beta chains given below trace back to one sample, sequenced in a study of tissue T cells after allogeneic stem cell transplantation. The method was immunoSEQ multiplex PCR; TCRdb's version includes in-frame clones alone and lacks a portion of them. The table lists more than 45,000 clones, approximately 70% of them singletons. Sequencing was carried out using sorted cells pooled from one or two spleens. These receptors all stem from a pool of C57BL/6 mice in good health.

Turning to this clone: Gene names follow the mouse nomenclature. The read finishes 1 residue shy of the CDR3 end, and the germline J gene is used to complete it. This chain links TRBV29 with TRBJ2-5; 9 positions match TRBD1. This CDR3 has 14 amino acids. Germline lookup yields CDR1 MSHET and CDR2 SYDVDS. V shed 5 bases, J shed 5 bases, and the junction held 5 bases outside the gene matches. CDR3 in amino acids: CASSGGTGIDTQYF. The covered CDR3 bases are TGTGCTAGCAGTGGAGGGACAGGGATAGACACCCAGTAC.

This clone turned up a few times. These gene names are mouse names. The read terminates 1 residue ahead of where the CDR3 ends, so the germline J gene completes it. This rearrangement joins TRBV3 to TRBJ2-7; 9 bases are a match to TRBD2. With 5 bases clipped from V and 4 bases from J, the junction kept 6 bases outside the gene matches. CDR1 is SNHLY, CDR2 FYNGKV, per germline (reference sequence). CDR3 length: 14 residues. This CDR3 is CASSTFGGAYEQYF. The DNA read from the CDR3 is TGTGCCAGCAGCACTTTTGGGGGGGCTTATGAACAGTAC. Based on the CDR3 plus reference TRBV3 and TRBJ2-7, the full variable domain is GPKVLQIPSHQIIDMGQMVTLNCDPVSNHLYFYWYKQILGQQMEFLVNFYNGKVMEKSKLFKDQFSVERPDGSYFTLKIQPTALEDSAVYFCASSTFGGAYEQYFGPGTRLTVL.